Listed below are T cell receptor beta chains from one sample, sequenced in a study of response to subunit inactivated influenza vaccine. TCRdb recomputed calls from the RT-PCR reads with MiXCR, one row per CDR3 protein. The data hold 550,000 to 600,000 distinct CDR3 sequences, with approximately 10% observed a single time. Specimen: PBMCs from blood, collected on the day of vaccination. The receptors stem from a man between 50 and 59 years old who received an inactivated influenza vaccine. The CDR3 runs from the conserved cysteine through the conserved F or W. D genes are given only for firm matches. Clone size is not always given. Where it is, it says once, few, many or a class for expanded clones.

v_gene: TRBV5-1
abundance: few
j_gene: TRBJ2-5
d_gene: TRBD1
CDR3nt: TGCGCCAGCAGCTTGGAGGGACAGGGAGTGTGGGAGACCCAGTACTTC
CDR3aa: CASSLEGQGVWETQYF

v_gene: TRBV4-3
abundance: -
j_gene: TRBJ2-3
d_gene: TRBD2
CDR3nt: TGCGCCAGCAGCCAAAACCCACTAGCGGGAGGTCCGCAGTATTTT
CDR3aa: CASSQNPLAGGPQYF

v_gene: TRBV4-3
abundance: -
j_gene: TRBJ2-1
d_gene: TRBD1
CDR3nt: TGCGCCAGCAGCCAAGTGGGACAGGGGGCCAATGAGCAGTTCTTC
CDR3aa: CASSQVGQGANEQFF

v_gene: TRBV4-2
abundance: -
j_gene: TRBJ2-7
d_gene: -
CDR3nt: TGTGCCAGCAGCCAATCTGGAAAACCTCACTACGAGCAGTACTTC
CDR3aa: CASSQSGKPHYEQYF

v_gene: TRBV20-1
abundance: -
j_gene: TRBJ1-1
d_gene: -
CDR3nt: TGCAGTGCTACACACGGCCAGAACACTGAAGCTTTCTTT
CDR3aa: CSATHGQNTEAFF

v_gene: TRBV12-3/TRBV12-4
abundance: few
j_gene: TRBJ1-5
d_gene: -
CDR3nt: TGTGCCAGCAGTTTAGCTGCGGGGTTCAATCAGCCCCAGCATTTT
CDR3aa: CASSLAAGFNQPQHF

v_gene: TRBV6-2/TRBV6-3
abundance: few
j_gene: TRBJ2-1
d_gene: TRBD2
CDR3nt: TGTGCCAGCAGTTACCTAGCGGGAGCCAATGAGCAGTTCTTC
CDR3aa: CASSYLAGANEQFF

v_gene: TRBV15
abundance: -
j_gene: TRBJ2-1
d_gene: TRBD2
CDR3nt: TGTGCCACCAGCAGAGAACTCAGGGAGGGGAATGAGCAGTTCTTC
CDR3aa: CATSRELREGNEQFF

v_gene: TRBV18
abundance: -
j_gene: TRBJ2-2
d_gene: TRBD1
CDR3nt: TGTGCCAGCTCACGGACAGGGCGTGGGACCGGGGAGCTGTTTTTT
CDR3aa: CASSRTGRGTGELFF

v_gene: TRBV27
abundance: many
j_gene: TRBJ1-1
d_gene: TRBD1
CDR3nt: TGTGCCAGCAATCGACAGGGACCGAACACTGAAGCTTTCTTT
CDR3aa: CASNRQGPNTEAFF

v_gene: TRBV6-1
abundance: -
j_gene: TRBJ2-1
d_gene: TRBD2
CDR3nt: TGTGCCAGCGTCATTCTAGCGGGAGGAATGTATGAGCAGTTCTTC
CDR3aa: CASVILAGGMYEQFF

v_gene: TRBV4-1
abundance: few
j_gene: TRBJ1-1
d_gene: TRBD1
CDR3nt: TGCGCCAGCAACCATCCGGGACAGAGGAACACTGAAGCTTTCTTT
CDR3aa: CASNHPGQRNTEAFF

v_gene: TRBV3-1
abundance: few
j_gene: TRBJ2-3
d_gene: -
CDR3nt: TGTGCCAGCAGCCAAGATATGGAATACGACACAGATACGCAGTATTTT
CDR3aa: CASSQDMEYDTDTQYF

v_gene: TRBV28
abundance: few
j_gene: TRBJ2-7
d_gene: TRBD1
CDR3nt: TGTGCCAGCAGCCCCACTGGACAGGGTGGATGGTACGAGCAGTACTTC
CDR3aa: CASSPTGQGGWYEQYF

v_gene: TRBV18
abundance: few
j_gene: TRBJ2-7
d_gene: -
CDR3nt: TGTGCCAGCTCACCCCTCTTCGGCCAGGGGCTGTCCTCCTACGAGCAGTACTTC
CDR3aa: CASSPLFGQGLSSYEQYF

v_gene: TRBV20-1
abundance: -
j_gene: TRBJ1-6
d_gene: -
CDR3nt: TGCAGTGCTAGAGATTACGGAGGTGACAATTCACCCCTCCACTTT
CDR3aa: CSARDYGGDNSPLHF

v_gene: TRBV7-2
abundance: few
j_gene: TRBJ2-5
d_gene: -
CDR3nt: TGTGCCAGCAGCCCCATGGACAGATCCCAAGAGACCCAGTACTTC
CDR3aa: CASSPMDRSQETQYF

v_gene: TRBV12-3/TRBV12-4
abundance: few
j_gene: TRBJ1-6
d_gene: -
CDR3nt: TGTGCCAGCAGCATACAGGACTCACCCCTCCACTTT
CDR3aa: CASSIQDSPLHF

v_gene: TRBV20-1
abundance: -
j_gene: TRBJ2-7
d_gene: -
CDR3nt: TGCAGTGCTAGTAGACTCACGTCGGTGGGCGAGCAGTACTTC
CDR3aa: CSASRLTSVGEQYF

v_gene: TRBV12-3/TRBV12-4
abundance: few
j_gene: TRBJ2-1
d_gene: TRBD1
CDR3nt: TGTGCCAGCAGGCAGGGGGCAAATGAGCAGTTCTTC
CDR3aa: CASRQGANEQFF

v_gene: TRBV10-3
abundance: -
j_gene: TRBJ1-2
d_gene: TRBD1
CDR3nt: TGTGCCATCAGTGACACAGGGGGCAGTATCGATGGCTACACCTTC
CDR3aa: CAISDTGGSIDGYTF

v_gene: TRBV20-1
abundance: -
j_gene: TRBJ2-7
d_gene: -
CDR3nt: TGCAGTGCTAGAGAGCTATCCGGGGGGCGGCCCTACGAGCAGTACTTC
CDR3aa: CSARELSGGRPYEQYF

v_gene: TRBV12-3/TRBV12-4
abundance: many
j_gene: TRBJ2-2
d_gene: -
CDR3nt: TGTGCCAGCAGTTCCGTTAACACCGGGGAGCTGTTTTTT
CDR3aa: CASSSVNTGELFF

v_gene: TRBV20-1
abundance: few
j_gene: TRBJ2-7
d_gene: TRBD2
CDR3nt: TGCAGTGCTAGAGTCACTAGCGGGGGCCACGAGCAGTACTTC
CDR3aa: CSARVTSGGHEQYF

v_gene: TRBV10-3
abundance: -
j_gene: TRBJ2-1
d_gene: -
CDR3nt: TGTGCCATCAGTGGGGGAGGAGGTGAGCAGTTCTTC
CDR3aa: CAISGGGGEQFF

v_gene: TRBV27
abundance: -
j_gene: TRBJ2-2
d_gene: TRBD1
CDR3nt: TGTGCCAGCAGAAGGACAGGGTCCCCCGGGGAGCTGTTTTTT
CDR3aa: CASRRTGSPGELFF

v_gene: TRBV5-4
abundance: few
j_gene: TRBJ2-5
d_gene: -
CDR3nt: TGTGCCAGCAGCTTCGAAAGGAGGGAGACCCAGTACTTC
CDR3aa: CASSFERRETQYF

v_gene: TRBV14
abundance: -
j_gene: TRBJ2-7
d_gene: -
CDR3nt: TGTGCCAGCAGCCAAGGGGGACACGACCTTCGCGAGCAGTACTTC
CDR3aa: CASSQGGHDLREQYF

v_gene: TRBV27
abundance: -
j_gene: TRBJ2-2
d_gene: -
CDR3nt: TGTGCCAGCAGCCCCCAGGGGGGGGCGGCGAACGGGGAGCTGTTTTTT
CDR3aa: CASSPQGGAANGELFF

v_gene: TRBV5-6
abundance: once
j_gene: TRBJ1-4
d_gene: TRBD1
CDR3nt: TGTGCCAGCAGCCTATGGACAGGGATCGGGGAACTGTTTTTT
CDR3aa: CASSLWTGIGELFF

v_gene: TRBV3-1
abundance: few
j_gene: TRBJ2-1
d_gene: TRBD2
CDR3nt: TGTGCCAGCAGCACTACCGCGAGCGGGAGCTCCTACAATGAGCAGTTCTTC
CDR3aa: CASSTTASGSSYNEQFF

v_gene: TRBV11-2
abundance: -
j_gene: TRBJ2-7
d_gene: TRBD1
CDR3nt: TGTGCCAGCAGCTCCTTAAAACCGGGACAGGTACCCTACGAGCAGTACTTC
CDR3aa: CASSSLKPGQVPYEQYF

v_gene: TRBV5-1
abundance: -
j_gene: TRBJ1-2
d_gene: TRBD1
CDR3nt: TGCGCCAGCAGCTGGGGACAGGGCAGTAAGTTGTATGGCTACACCTTC
CDR3aa: CASSWGQGSKLYGYTF

v_gene: TRBV12-3/TRBV12-4
abundance: -
j_gene: TRBJ1-5
d_gene: -
CDR3nt: TGTGCCAGCAGTTTATGGGGGGCGAGCAATCAGCCCCAGCATTTT
CDR3aa: CASSLWGASNQPQHF

v_gene: TRBV10-3
abundance: -
j_gene: TRBJ2-3
d_gene: -
CDR3nt: TGTGCCATCAGCGGCGGTGGCGGAGACACAGATACGCAGTATTTT
CDR3aa: CAISGGGGDTDTQYF

v_gene: TRBV20-1
abundance: -
j_gene: TRBJ2-1
d_gene: TRBD2
CDR3nt: TGCAGTGCTAAATCGGGACTAGCGGGGGGGGCTGAGCAGTTCTTC
CDR3aa: CSAKSGLAGGAEQFF

v_gene: TRBV6-2/TRBV6-3
abundance: -
j_gene: TRBJ2-1
d_gene: -
CDR3nt: TGTGCCAGAGGGGGACTTGGGAGTGGATTTTCCCGGAGCTCCTACAATGAGCAGTTCTTC
CDR3aa: CARGGLGSGFSRSSYNEQFF